This T cell receptor beta chain was recorded in a study of low-dose radiotherapy and immunotherapy resistance in tumors. Study-wide context: The fractionation for Cohort 1 was 0.5 Gy per fraction every 2 weeks, totaling 6.5 Gy. Per fraction, Cohort 2 was given 1 Gy every two weeks, accumulating a total of 13 Gy over 26 weeks.

Alpha- and beta-chain coverage of first-strand cDNA came from TRAV- and TRBV-specific primers. Over roughly 18 PCR cycles, TCRs were amplified from a constant-region primer and V-primer adapter. TCRdb analysed the reads with MiXCR anew, one entry per CDR3 protein. The data contain tens of thousands of distinct CDR3 sequences, roughly a sixth of them singletons. CDR1 DFQATT and CDR2 SNEGSKA come from the germline V gene (reference sequence). V was trimmed by 4 bases and J by 2 bases, leaving 18 bases between them. This CDR3 is 15 amino acids long. This clonotype was observed at least ten times. The time point: before trial treatment. As their treatment, donors received nivolumab, ipilimumab, aspirin, low-dose cyclophosphamide and low-dose radiotherapy. All eligible patients presented with advanced solid tumors that contained no tumor-infiltrating lymphocytes.

The chain recombines TRBV20-1 with TRBJ2-7; perhaps TRBD2 as D (6 bases). Material: PBMCs, obtained before treatment. This clonotype was obtained from a male donor with prostate cancer. The CDR3 loop reads CSATSGVAATYEQYF. DNA for the CDR3: TGCAGTGCTACCTCGGGGGTTGCGGCAACCTACGAGCAGTACTTC.